A few counts support the clone carrying this T cell receptor beta chain. Antigen specificity is unknown. The CDR3 loop spans 11 amino acids. V was shortened by 8 bases and J by 12 bases, with 17 bases between the two germline ends. CDR1 and CDR2 (germline): DFQATT, SNEGSKA (reference sequence). These data come from a study of shared clonotypes between healthy human individuals. Study-wide findings and caveats: A reduction in generation probabilities was seen for non-shared clonotypes relative to those shared by all four donors. Expectations were that clonotype sharing among donors would be affected by sequencing depth. The sole specimen, blood, was sampled, and tissue repertoires likely differ.

TCRdb's copy holds only in-frame clones and misses some; the assay was immunoSEQ multiplex PCR. This sample has around 240,000 clones, with 50% to 75% found just once. V gene TRBV20-1 combines with J gene TRBJ2-1; D is perhaps TRBD2 (6 bases). Sequenced: memory CD4+ T cells sorted from blood. Stated subset: CD45RA-negative fraction. The TCR originated in a man aged 25 to 40 in good health. The CDR3 region is CSHWRGIGQFF. The DNA of the CDR3 is TGCAGTCATTGGCGCGGGATAGGGCAGTTCTTC.